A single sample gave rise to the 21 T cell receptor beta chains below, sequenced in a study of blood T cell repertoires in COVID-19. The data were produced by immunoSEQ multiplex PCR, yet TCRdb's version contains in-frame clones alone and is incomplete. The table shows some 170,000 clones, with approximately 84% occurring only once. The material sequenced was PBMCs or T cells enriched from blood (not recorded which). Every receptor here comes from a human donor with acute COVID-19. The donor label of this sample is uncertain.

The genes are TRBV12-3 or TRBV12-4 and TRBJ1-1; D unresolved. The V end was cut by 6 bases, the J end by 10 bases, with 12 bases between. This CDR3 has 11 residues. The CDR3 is CASRRGKAAFF. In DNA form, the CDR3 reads TGTGCCAGCAGAAGAGGTAAGGCAGCTTTCTTT.

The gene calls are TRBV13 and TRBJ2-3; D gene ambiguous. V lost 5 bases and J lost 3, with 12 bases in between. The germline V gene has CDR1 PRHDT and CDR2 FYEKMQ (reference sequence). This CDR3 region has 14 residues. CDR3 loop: CASSTGSKTDTQYF. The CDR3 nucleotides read TGTGCCAGCAGCACCGGTAGTAAGACAGATACGCAGTATTTT. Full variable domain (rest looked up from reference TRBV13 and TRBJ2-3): AAGVIQSPRHLIKEKRETATLKCYPIPRHDTVYWYQQGPGQDPQFLISFYEKMQSDKGSIPDRFSAQQFSDYHSELNMSSLELGDSALYFCASSTGSKTDTQYFGPGTRLTVL.

The CDR3 region has the DNA TGTGCCTGGAGTGTACGTCCAGGGGCGAACACTGAAGCTTTCTTT. This codes for CAWSVRPGANTEAFF. The chain combines TRBV30 with TRBJ1-1, with D possibly TRBD1 on 6 matching bases. Deletions cut 0 bases from V and 1 base from J, with 12 bases between. This CDR3 spans 15 amino acids. Per the germline V gene, CDR1 is GTSNPN and CDR2 is SVGIG (reference sequence).

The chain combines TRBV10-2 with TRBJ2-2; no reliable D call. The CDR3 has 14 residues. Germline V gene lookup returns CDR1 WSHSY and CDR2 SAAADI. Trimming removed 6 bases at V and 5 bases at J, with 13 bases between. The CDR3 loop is CASRWSVGTGELFF. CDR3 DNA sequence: TGCGCCAGCAGGTGGAGCGTCGGTACCGGGGAGCTGTTTTTT.

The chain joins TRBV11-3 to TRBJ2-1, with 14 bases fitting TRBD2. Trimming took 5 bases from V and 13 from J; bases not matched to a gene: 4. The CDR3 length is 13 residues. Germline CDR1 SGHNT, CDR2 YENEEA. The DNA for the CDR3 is TGTGCCAGCAGCCTAGGACTAGCGGGGGGTCAGTTCTTC. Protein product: CASSLGLAGGQFF.

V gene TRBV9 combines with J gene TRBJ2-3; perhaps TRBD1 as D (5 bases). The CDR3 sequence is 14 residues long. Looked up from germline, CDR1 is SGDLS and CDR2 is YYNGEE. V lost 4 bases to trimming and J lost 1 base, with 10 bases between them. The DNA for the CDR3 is TGTGCCAGCAGCTTTACGACAGGCACAGATACGCAGTATTTT. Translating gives CASSFTTGTDTQYF.

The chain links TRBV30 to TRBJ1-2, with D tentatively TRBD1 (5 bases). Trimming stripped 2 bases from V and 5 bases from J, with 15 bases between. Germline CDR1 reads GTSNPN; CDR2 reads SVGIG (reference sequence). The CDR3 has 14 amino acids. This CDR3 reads CAWSSDSFFYGYTF. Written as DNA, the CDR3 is TGTGCCTGGAGTTCCGACAGCTTTTTTTATGGCTACACCTTC.

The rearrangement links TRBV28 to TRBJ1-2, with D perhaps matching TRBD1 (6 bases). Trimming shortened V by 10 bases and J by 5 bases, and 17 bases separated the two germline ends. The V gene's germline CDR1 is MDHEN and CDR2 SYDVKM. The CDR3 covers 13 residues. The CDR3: CATIAGARYGYTF. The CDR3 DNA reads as TGTGCCACCATTGCGGGGGCGAGGTATGGCTACACCTTC.

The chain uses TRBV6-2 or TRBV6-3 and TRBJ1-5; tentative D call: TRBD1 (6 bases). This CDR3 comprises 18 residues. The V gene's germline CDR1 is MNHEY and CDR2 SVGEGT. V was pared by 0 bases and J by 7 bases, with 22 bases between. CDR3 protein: CASSYSSRQGSYLQPQHF. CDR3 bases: TGTGCCAGCAGTTACTCGAGTCGGCAGGGGTCATACTTACAGCCCCAGCATTTT.

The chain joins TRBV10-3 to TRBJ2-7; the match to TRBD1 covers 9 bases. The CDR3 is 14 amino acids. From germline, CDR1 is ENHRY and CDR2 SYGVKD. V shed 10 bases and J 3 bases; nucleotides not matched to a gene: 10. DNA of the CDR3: TGTGCCACCGTAAGGACAGGGGCGGGCTACGAGCAGTACTTC. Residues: CATVRTGAGYEQYF.

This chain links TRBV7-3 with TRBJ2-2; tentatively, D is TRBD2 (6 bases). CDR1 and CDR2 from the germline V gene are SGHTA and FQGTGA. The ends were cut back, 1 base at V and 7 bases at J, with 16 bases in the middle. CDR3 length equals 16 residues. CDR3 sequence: CASSLSGNPVGGELFF. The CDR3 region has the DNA TGTGCCAGCAGCTTAAGCGGGAATCCCGTGGGCGGGGAGCTGTTTTTT. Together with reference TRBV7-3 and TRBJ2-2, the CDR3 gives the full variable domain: GAGVSQTPSNKVTEKGKYVELRCDPISGHTALYWYRQSLGQGPEFLIYFQGTGAADDSGLPNDRFFAVRPEGSVSTLKIQRTERGDSAVYLCASSLSGNPVGGELFFGEGSRLTVL.

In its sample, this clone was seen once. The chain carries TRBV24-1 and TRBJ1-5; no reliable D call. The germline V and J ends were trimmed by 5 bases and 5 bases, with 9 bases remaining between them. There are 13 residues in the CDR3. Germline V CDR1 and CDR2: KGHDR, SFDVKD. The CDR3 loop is CATSGDGDQPQHF. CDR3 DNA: TGTGCCACCAGTGGAGACGGGGATCAGCCCCAGCATTTT.

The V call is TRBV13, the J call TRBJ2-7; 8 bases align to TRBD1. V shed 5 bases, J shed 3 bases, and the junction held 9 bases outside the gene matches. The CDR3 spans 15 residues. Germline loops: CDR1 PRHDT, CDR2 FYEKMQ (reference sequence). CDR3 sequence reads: CASSAPDRDDYEQYF. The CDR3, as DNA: TGTGCCAGCAGCGCCCCGGACAGGGATGACTACGAGCAGTACTTC. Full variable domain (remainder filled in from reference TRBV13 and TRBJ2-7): AAGVIQSPRHLIKEKRETATLKCYPIPRHDTVYWYQQGPGQDPQFLISFYEKMQSDKGSIPDRFSAQQFSDYHSELNMSSLELGDSALYFCASSAPDRDDYEQYFGPGTRLTVT.

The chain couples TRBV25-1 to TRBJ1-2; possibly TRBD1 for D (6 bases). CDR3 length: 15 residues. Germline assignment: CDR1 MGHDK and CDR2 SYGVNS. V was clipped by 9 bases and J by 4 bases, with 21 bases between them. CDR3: CARDGQPQGSYGYTF. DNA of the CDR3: TGTGCCAGGGACGGGCAGCCCCAGGGGAGCTATGGCTACACCTTC.

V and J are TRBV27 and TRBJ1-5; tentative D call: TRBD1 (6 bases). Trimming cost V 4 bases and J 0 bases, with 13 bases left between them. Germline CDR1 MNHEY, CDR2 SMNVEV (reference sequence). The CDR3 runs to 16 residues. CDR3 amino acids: CASSSGGLYSNQPQHF. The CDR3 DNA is TGTGCCAGCAGTTCGGGGGGCCTATATAGCAATCAGCCCCAGCATTTT.

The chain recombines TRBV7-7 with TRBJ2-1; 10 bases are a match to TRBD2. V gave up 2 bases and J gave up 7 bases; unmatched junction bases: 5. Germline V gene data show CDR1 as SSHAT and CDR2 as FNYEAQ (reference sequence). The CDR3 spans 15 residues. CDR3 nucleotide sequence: TGTGCCAGCAGCTTATATAGCGGGGGGATAAATGAGCAGTTCTTC. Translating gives CASSLYSGGINEQFF.

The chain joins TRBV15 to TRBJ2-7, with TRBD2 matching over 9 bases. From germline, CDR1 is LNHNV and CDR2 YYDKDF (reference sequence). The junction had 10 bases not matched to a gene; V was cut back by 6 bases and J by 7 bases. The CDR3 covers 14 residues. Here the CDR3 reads CATSALAGFREQYF. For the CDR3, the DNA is TGTGCCACCAGTGCACTAGCGGGTTTTCGGGAGCAGTACTTC.

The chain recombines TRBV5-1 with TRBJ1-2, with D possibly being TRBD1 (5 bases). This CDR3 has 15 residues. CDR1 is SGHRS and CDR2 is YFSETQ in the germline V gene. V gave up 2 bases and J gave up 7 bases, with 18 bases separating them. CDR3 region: CASSFPAAGQSGYTF. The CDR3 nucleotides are TGCGCCAGCAGCTTTCCCGCGGCAGGGCAGTCTGGCTACACCTTC. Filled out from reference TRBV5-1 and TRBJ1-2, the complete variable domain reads KAGVTQTPRYLIKTRGQQVTLSCSPISGHRSVSWYQQTPGQGLQFLFEYFSETQRNKGNFPGRFSGRQFSNSRSEMNVSTLELGDSALYLCASSFPAAGQSGYTFGSGTRLTVV.

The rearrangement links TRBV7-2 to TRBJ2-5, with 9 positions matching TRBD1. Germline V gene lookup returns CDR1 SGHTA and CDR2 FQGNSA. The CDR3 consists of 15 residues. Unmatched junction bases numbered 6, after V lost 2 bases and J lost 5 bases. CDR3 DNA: TGTGCCAGCAGCTTAACTACAGGGGGCGCCGAGACCCAGTACTTC. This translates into CASSLTTGGAETQYF.

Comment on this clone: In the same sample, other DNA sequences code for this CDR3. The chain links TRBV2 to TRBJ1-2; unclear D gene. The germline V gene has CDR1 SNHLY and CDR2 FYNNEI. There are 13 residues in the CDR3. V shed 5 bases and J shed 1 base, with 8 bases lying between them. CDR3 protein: CASSPDNNYGYTF. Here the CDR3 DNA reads TGTGCCAGCAGTCCCGACAATAACTATGGCTACACCTTC. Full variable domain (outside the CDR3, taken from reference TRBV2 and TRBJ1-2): EPEVTQTPSHQVTQMGQEVILRCVPISNHLYFYWYRQILGQKVEFLVSFYNNEISEKSEIFDDQFSVERPDGSNFTLKIRSTKLEDSAMYFCASSPDNNYGYTFGSGTRLTVV.

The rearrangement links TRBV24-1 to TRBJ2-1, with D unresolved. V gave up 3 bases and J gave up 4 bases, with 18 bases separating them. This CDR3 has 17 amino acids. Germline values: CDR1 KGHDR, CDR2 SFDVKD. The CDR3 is CATSDPLRSNRYNEQFF. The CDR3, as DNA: TGTGCCACCAGTGATCCTCTGAGGTCGAACCGTTACAATGAGCAGTTCTTC.